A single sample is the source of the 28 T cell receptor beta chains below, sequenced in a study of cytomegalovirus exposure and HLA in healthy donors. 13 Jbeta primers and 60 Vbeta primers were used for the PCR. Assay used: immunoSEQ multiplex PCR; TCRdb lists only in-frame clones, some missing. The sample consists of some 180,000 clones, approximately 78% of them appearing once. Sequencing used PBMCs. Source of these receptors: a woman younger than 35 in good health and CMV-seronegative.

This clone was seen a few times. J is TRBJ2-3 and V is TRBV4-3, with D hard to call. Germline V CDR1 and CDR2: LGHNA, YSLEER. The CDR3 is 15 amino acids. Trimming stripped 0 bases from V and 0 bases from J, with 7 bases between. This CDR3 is CASSQEWRSTDTQYF. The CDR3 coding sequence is TGCGCCAGCAGCCAAGAATGGCGGAGCACAGATACGCAGTATTTT.

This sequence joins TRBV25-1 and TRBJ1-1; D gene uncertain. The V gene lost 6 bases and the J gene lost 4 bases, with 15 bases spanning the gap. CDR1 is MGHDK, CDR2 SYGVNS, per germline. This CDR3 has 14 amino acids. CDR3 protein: CASRPPGEGTEAFF. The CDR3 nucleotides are TGTGCCAGCAGACCCCCGGGCGAGGGCACTGAAGCTTTCTTT.

The CDR3 DNA reads TGCGCCAGCAGCTTGGCCTCTGGGATAAGCAGACAGGGTCAGGACTATGGCTACACCTTC. It codes for CASSLASGISRQGQDYGYTF. This chain connects TRBV5-1 to TRBJ1-2; 7 nucleotides match TRBD1. Germline V gene sequence: CDR1 SGHRS, CDR2 YFSETQ. J was trimmed by 3 bases and V by 0 bases; bases with no gene match: 20. CDR3 length: 20 amino acids.

CDR3 region: CASSIFSASLGDYGYTF. As DNA, the CDR3 is TGTGCCAGCAGTATATTCTCCGCCTCACTAGGTGACTATGGCTACACCTTC. This chain joins TRBV2 and TRBJ1-2, with unresolved D. The germline CDR1 and CDR2 sequences are SNHLY and FYNNEI. V shed 5 bases and J shed 3 bases, with 22 bases lying between them. The CDR3 contains 17 residues.

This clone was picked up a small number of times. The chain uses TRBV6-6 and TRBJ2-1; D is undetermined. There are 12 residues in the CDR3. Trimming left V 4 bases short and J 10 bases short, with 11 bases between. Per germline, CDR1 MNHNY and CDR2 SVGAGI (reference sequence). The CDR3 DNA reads TGTGCCAGCAGTTCCTACTGGTCGGAGCAGTTCTTC. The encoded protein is CASSSYWSEQFF.

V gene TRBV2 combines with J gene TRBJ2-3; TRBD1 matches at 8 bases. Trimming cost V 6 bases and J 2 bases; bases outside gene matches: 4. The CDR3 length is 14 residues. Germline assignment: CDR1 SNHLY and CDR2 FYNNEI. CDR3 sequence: CASRTQGVTDTQYF. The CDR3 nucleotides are TGTGCCAGCAGGACACAGGGGGTCACAGATACGCAGTATTTT.

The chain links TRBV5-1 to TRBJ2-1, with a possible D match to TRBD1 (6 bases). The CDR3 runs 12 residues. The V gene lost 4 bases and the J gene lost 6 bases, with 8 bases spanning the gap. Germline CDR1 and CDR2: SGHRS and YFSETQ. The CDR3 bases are TGCGCCAGCAGCCTAGGGGGCAATGAGCAGTTCTTC. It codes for CASSLGGNEQFF.

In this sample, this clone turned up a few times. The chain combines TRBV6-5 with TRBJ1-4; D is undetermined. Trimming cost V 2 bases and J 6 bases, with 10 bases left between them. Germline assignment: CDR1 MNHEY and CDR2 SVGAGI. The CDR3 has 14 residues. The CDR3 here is CASSYSGEDEKLFF. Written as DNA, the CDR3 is TGTGCCAGCAGTTACAGCGGGGAGGATGAAAAACTGTTTTTT.

CDR3 DNA: TGTGCCAGCAGGCGAGAGGGGCTAGCGGACTACGAGCAGTACTTC. The encoded protein is CASRREGLADYEQYF. This chain uses TRBV6-5 with TRBJ2-7; 7 nucleotides line up with TRBD2. Per the germline V gene, CDR1 is MNHEY and CDR2 is SVGAGI. The CDR3 runs 15 residues. V lost 6 bases and J lost 3; bases outside the gene matches: 11.

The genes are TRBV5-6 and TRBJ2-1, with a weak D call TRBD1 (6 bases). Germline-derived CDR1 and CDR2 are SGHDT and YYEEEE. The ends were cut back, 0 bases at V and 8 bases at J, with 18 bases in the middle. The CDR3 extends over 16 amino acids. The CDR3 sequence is CASSLARGNPQDEQFF. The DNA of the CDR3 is TGTGCCAGCAGCTTGGCCAGGGGCAACCCTCAGGATGAGCAGTTCTTC.

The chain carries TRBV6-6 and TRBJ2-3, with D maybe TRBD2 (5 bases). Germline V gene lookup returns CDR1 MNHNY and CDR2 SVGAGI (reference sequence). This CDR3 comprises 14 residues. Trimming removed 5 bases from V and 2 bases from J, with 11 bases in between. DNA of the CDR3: TGTGCCAGCAGTATCAGCGGTCTCACAGATACGCAGTATTTT. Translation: CASSISGLTDTQYF.

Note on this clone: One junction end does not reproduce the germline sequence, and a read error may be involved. This CDR3 is CASSHLAGVGADMQYF. The CDR3 bases are TGTGCCAGCAGTCACCTAGCGGGAGTCGGCGCAGATATGCAGTATTTT. The chain has TRBV27 and TRBJ2-3; 10 bases line up with TRBD2. The germline CDR1 and CDR2 sequences are MNHEY and SMNVEV (reference sequence). The CDR3 spans 16 residues.

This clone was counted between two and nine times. In DNA form, the CDR3 reads TGTGCCAGCAGCACGAGGGTTAAAAATGAAAAACTGTTTTTT. Protein: CASSTRVKNEKLFF. The V and J genes are TRBV5-8 and TRBJ1-4; D unclear. The CDR3 runs to 14 residues. Germline V lookup: CDR1 SGHTS, CDR2 YDEGEE. Trimming pared 4 bases from V and 5 bases from J, leaving 12 bases between.

The CDR3 protein is CASSPAGGSNQPQHF. CDR3 coding DNA: TGTGCCAGCAGCCCCGCGGGGGGGAGCAATCAGCCCCAGCATTTT. The chain links TRBV7-9 to TRBJ1-5, with D tentatively TRBD1 (5 bases). The CDR3 covers 15 residues. CDR1 and CDR2 (germline): SEHNR, FQNEAQ (reference sequence). Between the trimmed V and J ends, which lost 5 bases and 1 base, there was a span of 12 bases. The full variable domain, with the rest looked up from reference TRBV7-9 and TRBJ1-5, is DTGVSQNPRHKITKRGQNVTFRCDPISEHNRLYWYRQTLGQGPEFLTYFQNEAQLEKSRLLSDRFSAERPKGSFSTLEIQRTEQGDSAMYLCASSPAGGSNQPQHFGDGTRLSIL.

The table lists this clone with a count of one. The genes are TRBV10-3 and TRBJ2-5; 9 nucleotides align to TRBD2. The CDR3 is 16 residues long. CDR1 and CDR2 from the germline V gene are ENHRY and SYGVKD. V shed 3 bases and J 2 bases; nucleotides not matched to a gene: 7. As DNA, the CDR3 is TGTGCCATCAGTGAACCGGGACTAGCCCTACAAGAGACCCAGTACTTC. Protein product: CAISEPGLALQETQYF.

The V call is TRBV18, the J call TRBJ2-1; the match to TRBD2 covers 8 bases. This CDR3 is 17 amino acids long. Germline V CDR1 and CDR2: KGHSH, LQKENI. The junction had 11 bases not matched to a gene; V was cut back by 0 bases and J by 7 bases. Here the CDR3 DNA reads TGTGCCAGCTCACCACCCCAAGGAGCGGGAGTGTATAATGAGCAGTTCTTC. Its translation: CASSPPQGAGVYNEQFF.

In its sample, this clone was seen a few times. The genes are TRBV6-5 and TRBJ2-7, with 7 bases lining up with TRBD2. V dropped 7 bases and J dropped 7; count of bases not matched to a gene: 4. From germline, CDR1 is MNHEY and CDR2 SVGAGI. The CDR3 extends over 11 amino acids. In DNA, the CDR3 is TGTGCCAGCACCTCTAGCGGAGAGCAGTACTTC. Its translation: CASTSSGEQYF.

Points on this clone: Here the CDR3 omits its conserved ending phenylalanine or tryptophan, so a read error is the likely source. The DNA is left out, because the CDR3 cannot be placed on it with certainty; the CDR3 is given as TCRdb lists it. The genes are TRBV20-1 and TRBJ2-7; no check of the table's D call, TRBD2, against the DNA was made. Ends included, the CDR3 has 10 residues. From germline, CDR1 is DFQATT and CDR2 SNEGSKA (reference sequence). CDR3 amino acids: CSARGVRGKN.

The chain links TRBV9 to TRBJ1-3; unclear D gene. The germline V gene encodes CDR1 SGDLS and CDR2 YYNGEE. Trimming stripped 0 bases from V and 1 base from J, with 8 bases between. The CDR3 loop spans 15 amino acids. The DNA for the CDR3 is TGTGCCAGCAGCGTAGATTCCGGGTCTGGAAACACCATATATTTT. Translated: CASSVDSGSGNTIYF.

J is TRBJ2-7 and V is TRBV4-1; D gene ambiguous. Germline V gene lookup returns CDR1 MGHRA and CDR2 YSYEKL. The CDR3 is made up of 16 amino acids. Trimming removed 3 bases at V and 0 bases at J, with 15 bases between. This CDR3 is CASSHKESVSSYEQYF. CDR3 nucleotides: TGCGCCAGCAGCCATAAAGAGAGCGTTTCCTCCTACGAGCAGTACTTC.

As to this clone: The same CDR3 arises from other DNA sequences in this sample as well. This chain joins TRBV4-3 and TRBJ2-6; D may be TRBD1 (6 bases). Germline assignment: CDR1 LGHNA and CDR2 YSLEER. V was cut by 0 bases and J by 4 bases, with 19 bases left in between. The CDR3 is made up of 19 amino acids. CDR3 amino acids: CASSQDPRDVRGGANVLTF. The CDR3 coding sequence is TGCGCCAGCAGCCAAGATCCCCGGGACGTTAGGGGGGGGGCCAACGTCCTGACTTTC.

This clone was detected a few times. CDR3 nucleotides: TGTGCCAGCAGGTCCCCCGGGGTGAACACCGGGGAGCTGTTTTTT. It encodes CASRSPGVNTGELFF. The V gene is TRBV9, the J gene TRBJ2-2; D perhaps matches TRBD2 (5 bases). The CDR3 runs to 15 residues. Germline V gene lookup returns CDR1 SGDLS and CDR2 YYNGEE. Trimming cost V 5 bases and J 1 base, with 12 bases left between them.

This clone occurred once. The CDR3 sequence: CASSIDGDSNEQFF. The CDR3 coding sequence is TGTGCCAGTAGTATAGATGGGGACTCCAATGAGCAGTTCTTC. The J gene is TRBJ2-1, the V gene TRBV19, with D perhaps matching TRBD2 (6 bases). Germline assignment: CDR1 LNHDA and CDR2 SQIVND (reference sequence). Between the trimmed V and J ends, which lost 0 bases and 6 bases, there was a span of 9 bases. The CDR3 length is 14 residues.

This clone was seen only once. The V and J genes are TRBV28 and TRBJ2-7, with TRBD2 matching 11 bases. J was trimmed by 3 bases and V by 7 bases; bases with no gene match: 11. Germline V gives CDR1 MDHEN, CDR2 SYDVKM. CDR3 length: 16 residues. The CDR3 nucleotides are TGTGCCAGCACTATAAGGACTAGCGGGTCCTACTACGAGCAGTACTTC. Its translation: CASTIRTSGSYYEQYF.

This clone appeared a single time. The DNA for the CDR3 is TGTGCCAGCAGTTCCCTCCGAACCTACTCCTACGAGCAGTACTTC. It encodes CASSSLRTYSYEQYF. The J gene is TRBJ2-7, the V gene TRBV28; no reliable D call. CDR1 MDHEN and CDR2 SYDVKM come from the germline V gene. The CDR3 consists of 15 residues. Between the trimmed V and J ends, which lost 4 bases and 0 bases, there was a span of 13 bases.

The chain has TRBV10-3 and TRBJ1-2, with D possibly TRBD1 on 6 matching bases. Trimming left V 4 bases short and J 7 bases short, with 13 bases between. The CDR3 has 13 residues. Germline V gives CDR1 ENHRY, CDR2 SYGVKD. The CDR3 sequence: CAISVLGAIGYTF. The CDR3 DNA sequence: TGTGCCATCAGTGTTCTGGGGGCCATTGGCTACACCTTC.

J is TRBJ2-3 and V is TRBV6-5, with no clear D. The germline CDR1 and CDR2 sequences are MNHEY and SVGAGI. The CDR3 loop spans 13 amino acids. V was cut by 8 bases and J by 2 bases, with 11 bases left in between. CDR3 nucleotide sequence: TGTGCCAGCTGGTCAGGTTACACAGATACGCAGTATTTT. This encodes CASWSGYTDTQYF.

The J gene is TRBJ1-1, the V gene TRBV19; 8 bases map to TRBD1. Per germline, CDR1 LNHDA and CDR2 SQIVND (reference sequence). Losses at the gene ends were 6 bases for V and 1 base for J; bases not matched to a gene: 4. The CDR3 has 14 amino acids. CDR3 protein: CASSGGTGNTEAFF. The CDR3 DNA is TGTGCCAGTAGCGGGGGGACAGGGAACACTGAAGCTTTCTTT.